Detailed here is one T cell receptor (beta chain). The data were obtained in a study of blood T cell repertoires in COVID-19. Living in about two dozen US areas, the participants were between roughly 18 and 90 years of age. Participants' own reports of clinical history determined their cohort assignment. CDR3 size: 13 residues. Trimming stripped 2 bases from V and 8 bases from J, with 15 bases between. Germline loops: CDR1 SQVTM, CDR2 ANQGSEA. Original analysis: Amplifying reference gene primers gave estimates of nucleated cell counts. Some clones are missing from TCRdb's copy, which holds only in-frame ones; the method was immunoSEQ multiplex PCR. The V and J calls and clone size come from that table; D and trimming were worked out from the DNA. The table lists about 200,000 clones, around 88% of them singletons.

The sequencing sample was made of PBMCs or T cells enriched from blood (not recorded which). V usage is TRBV29-1 and J usage is TRBJ1-2; no definite D call. This clonotype originated in a man aged 40-50 years with acute COVID-19. CDR3 protein: CSVELPSRFGYTF. CDR3 DNA sequence: TGCAGCGTTGAACTTCCGTCTCGGTTCGGCTACACCTTC. Combining the CDR3 with reference TRBV29-1 and TRBJ1-2 gives the whole variable domain SAVISQKPSRDICQRGTSLTIQCQVDSQVTMMFWYRQQPGQSLTLIATANQGSEATYESGFVIDKFPISRPNLTFSTLTVSNMSPEDSSIYLCSVELPSRFGYTFGSGTRLTVV.